Listed below are T cell receptor beta chains from one sample, sequenced in a study of blood T cells in healthy people across ages. TCRdb fed the 5' RACE reads into MiXCR, producing one record per CDR3 protein. The sample carries approximately 1.5 million distinct CDR3 sequences, approximately 39% recorded once. The specimen sequenced was blood. These receptor sequences come from a woman aged 18 to 35 in good health. The CDR3 runs from the conserved cysteine through the conserved F or W. Each record gives: CDR3 protein, CDR3 DNA, J gene, V gene, clone size, D gene. D genes are given only for firm matches. Clone size is shown for a subset of rows, as once, few, many or a class of expanded clone.

cdr3_aa: CASSLARGGEAFF; cdr3_nt: TGTGCCAGCAGCTTAGCCAGGGGAGGTGAAGCTTTCTTT; j_call: TRBJ1-1; v_call: TRBV7-2; clone_size: .; d_call: .
cdr3_aa: CASSTSGTGGTEAFF; cdr3_nt: TGTGCCAGCAGTACCTCCGGGACAGGGGGCACTGAAGCTTTCTTT; j_call: TRBJ1-1; v_call: TRBV28; clone_size: once; d_call: TRBD1
cdr3_aa: CDSSQVKTHYYGYTF; cdr3_nt: TGCGACAGCAGCCAAGTGAAGACGCACTACTATGGCTACACCTTC; j_call: TRBJ1-2; v_call: TRBV4-3; clone_size: .; d_call: .
cdr3_aa: CASSYGQGGDGYTF; cdr3_nt: TGTGCCAGCAGTTACGGACAGGGAGGCGACGGCTACACCTTC; j_call: TRBJ1-2; v_call: TRBV6-5; clone_size: .; d_call: TRBD1
cdr3_aa: CASSLQATNEKPFF; cdr3_nt: TGTGCCAGCAGCCTACAGGCAACTAATGAAAAACCGTTTTTT; j_call: TRBJ1-4; v_call: TRBV7-2; clone_size: .; d_call: .
cdr3_aa: CAISSGSGLGKNIQYF; cdr3_nt: TGTGCCATCAGCTCGGGGTCTGGATTGGGCAAAAACATTCAGTACTTC; j_call: TRBJ2-4; v_call: TRBV10-3; clone_size: .; d_call: .
cdr3_aa: CASSVGVDGELFF; cdr3_nt: TGTGCCAGCAGCGTCGGGGTTGACGGGGAGCTGTTTTTT; j_call: TRBJ2-2; v_call: TRBV9; clone_size: .; d_call: .
cdr3_aa: CASSYRVPYNEQFF; cdr3_nt: TGTGCCAGCAGTTACAGGGTTCCCTACAATGAGCAGTTCTTC; j_call: TRBJ2-1; v_call: TRBV27; clone_size: few; d_call: .
cdr3_aa: CRPRSGLGRKNEQFF; cdr3_nt: TGCCGACCCCGCTCTGGACTAGGGCGGAAAAATGAGCAGTTCTTC; j_call: TRBJ2-1; v_call: TRBV20-1; clone_size: few; d_call: TRBD2
cdr3_aa: CASSQVASLIYEQYF; cdr3_nt: TGCGCCAGCAGCCAAGTGGCCAGCTTGATCTACGAGCAGTACTTC; j_call: TRBJ2-7; v_call: TRBV4-3; clone_size: .; d_call: .
cdr3_aa: CASSLVELFVMGDGTDTQYF; cdr3_nt: TGTGCCAGCAGCTTAGTGGAGCTCTTCGTGATGGGTGACGGTACAGATACGCAGTATTTT; j_call: TRBJ2-3; v_call: TRBV7-2; clone_size: .; d_call: .
cdr3_aa: CASRPAGGPWNEQFF; cdr3_nt: TGTGCCAGCAGACCCGCGGGAGGGCCGTGGAATGAGCAGTTCTTC; j_call: TRBJ2-1; v_call: TRBV27; clone_size: few; d_call: TRBD2
cdr3_aa: CASSFWARVETQYF; cdr3_nt: TGTGCCAGCAGTTTCTGGGCCCGGGTGGAGACCCAGTACTTC; j_call: TRBJ2-5; v_call: TRBV12-3/TRBV12-4; clone_size: .; d_call: .
cdr3_aa: CASSNLAGGGETQYF; cdr3_nt: TGTGCCAGCAGCAATCTAGCGGGAGGTGGAGAGACCCAGTACTTC; j_call: TRBJ2-5; v_call: TRBV3-1; clone_size: few; d_call: TRBD2
cdr3_aa: CASSLDRPGSGELFF; cdr3_nt: TGCGCCAGCAGCTTGGATCGTCCAGGGTCCGGGGAGCTGTTTTTT; j_call: TRBJ2-2; v_call: TRBV5-1; clone_size: .; d_call: .
cdr3_aa: CATSRPETTHSYEQYF; cdr3_nt: TGTGCCACCAGCAGACCAGAAACGACTCATTCTTACGAGCAGTACTTC; j_call: TRBJ2-7; v_call: TRBV15; clone_size: .; d_call: .
cdr3_aa: CASSRGKQETQYF; cdr3_nt: TGTGCCAGCAGCCGCGGGAAGCAAGAGACCCAGTACTTC; j_call: TRBJ2-5; v_call: TRBV12-3/TRBV12-4; clone_size: .; d_call: .
cdr3_aa: CASSQDLRSRNQPQHF; cdr3_nt: TGCGCCAGCAGCCAAGATCTTCGCAGCAGAAATCAGCCCCAGCATTTT; j_call: TRBJ1-5; v_call: TRBV4-3; clone_size: .; d_call: .
cdr3_aa: CASGLPGQGSPYEQYF; cdr3_nt: TGTGCTAGTGGTTTGCCGGGACAGGGGTCCCCCTACGAGCAGTACTTC; j_call: TRBJ2-7; v_call: TRBV12-5; clone_size: .; d_call: TRBD1
cdr3_aa: CASSWGRVASTDTQYF; cdr3_nt: TGTGCCAGCAGCTGGGGTCGAGTGGCCAGCACAGATACGCAGTATTTT; j_call: TRBJ2-3; v_call: TRBV5-6; clone_size: .; d_call: .
cdr3_aa: CASSIGGNSYEQYF; cdr3_nt: TGTGCCAGTAGCATCGGGGGGAACTCCTACGAGCAGTACTTC; j_call: TRBJ2-7; v_call: TRBV19; clone_size: .; d_call: TRBD2
cdr3_aa: CSARDPRSYGYTF; cdr3_nt: TGCAGTGCTAGAGATCCAAGGAGCTATGGCTACACCTTC; j_call: TRBJ1-2; v_call: TRBV20-1; clone_size: few; d_call: .
cdr3_aa: CSAPRDGLNTEAFF; cdr3_nt: TGCAGTGCTCCCCGGGACGGCTTGAACACTGAAGCTTTCTTT; j_call: TRBJ1-1; v_call: TRBV20-1; clone_size: .; d_call: .
cdr3_aa: CSAIRQGTNYGYTF; cdr3_nt: TGCAGTGCTATTCGACAGGGGACAAACTATGGCTACACCTTC; j_call: TRBJ1-2; v_call: TRBV20-1; clone_size: .; d_call: TRBD1
cdr3_aa: CASSPRTGGKGNTEAFF; cdr3_nt: TGTGCCAGCAGTCCTAGGACAGGTGGAAAGGGGAACACTGAGGCTTTCTTT; j_call: TRBJ1-1; v_call: TRBV7-3; clone_size: once; d_call: TRBD1
cdr3_aa: CASTFGGIGYGYTF; cdr3_nt: TGCGCCAGCACCTTTGGAGGTATCGGCTATGGCTACACCTTC; j_call: TRBJ1-2; v_call: TRBV5-1; clone_size: .; d_call: .